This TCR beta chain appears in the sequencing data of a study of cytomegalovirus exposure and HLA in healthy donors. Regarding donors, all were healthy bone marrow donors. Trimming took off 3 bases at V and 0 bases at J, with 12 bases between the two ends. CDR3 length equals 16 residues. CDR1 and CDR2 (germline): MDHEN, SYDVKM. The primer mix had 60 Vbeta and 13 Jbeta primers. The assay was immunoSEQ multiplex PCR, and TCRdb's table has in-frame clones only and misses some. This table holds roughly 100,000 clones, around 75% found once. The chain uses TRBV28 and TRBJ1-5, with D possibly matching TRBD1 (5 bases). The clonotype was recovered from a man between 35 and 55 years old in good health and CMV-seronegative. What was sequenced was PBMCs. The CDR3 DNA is TGTGCCAGCAGTTTTGGGGCAGTTTATAGCAATCAGCCCCAGCATTTT. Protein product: CASSFGAVYSNQPQHF. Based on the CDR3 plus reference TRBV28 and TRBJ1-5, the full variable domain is DVKVTQSSRYLVKRTGEKVFLECVQDMDHENMFWYRQDPGLGLRLIYFSYDVKMKEKGDIPEGYSVSREKKERFSLILESASTNQTSMYLCASSFGAVYSNQPQHFGDGTRLSIL.